Each of the 11 T cell receptor beta chains below was sequenced from the same sample in a study of Graves' ophthalmopathy and Graves' hyperthyroidism. For repertoire sequencing, the TCR beta CDR3 regions were amplified from RNA transcripts. HTBI primers served in a first-round RT-PCR, which a second-round multiplex PCR followed. TCRdb used MiXCR to reprocess the multiplex PCR reads, holding one entry per CDR3 protein. The sample shows over a million distinct CDR3 sequences, roughly two fifths of them seen only once. The specimen sequenced was peripheral blood or thyroid tissue (not recorded which). Every receptor here comes from an adult man with Graves' hyperthyroidism.

The count of this clonotype is one. This chain links TRBV4-3 with TRBJ2-6, with unresolved D. Trimming pared 0 bases from V and 3 bases from J, leaving 6 bases between. The CDR3 covers 15 residues. Germline assignment: CDR1 LGHNA and CDR2 YSLEER. The CDR3 DNA follows: TGCGCCAGCAGCCAAGATTCATTTGGGGCCAACGTCCTGACTTTC. As protein: CASSQDSFGANVLTF.

The chain carries TRBV30 and TRBJ1-6; a weak D match, TRBD1 (6 bases). The CDR3 runs to 14 residues. CDR1 and CDR2 from the germline V gene are GTSNPN and SVGIG (reference sequence). Trimming stripped 4 bases from V and 7 bases from J, with 14 bases between. CDR3 sequence (DNA): TGTGCCTGGAAATGGGGGACAACAAATTCACCCCTCCACTTT. Its translation is CAWKWGTTNSPLHF.

The chain employs TRBV7-9 and TRBJ1-4, with D maybe TRBD1 (6 bases). CDR3 length: 15 residues. CDR1 is SEHNR and CDR2 is FQNEAQ in the germline V gene (reference sequence). V was shortened by 5 bases and J by 6 bases, with 16 bases between the two germline ends. Here the CDR3 reads CASSTDSPGDEKLFF. The CDR3 bases are TGTGCCAGCAGCACCGACAGTCCAGGGGATGAAAAACTGTTTTTT.

Note on this clonotype: A much more abundant neighbour one base away suggests this may be a read error. The chain recombines TRBV7-9 with TRBJ1-6, with D maybe TRBD1 (5 bases). Germline CDR1 is SEHNR and CDR2 is FQNEAQ (reference sequence). The CDR3 is 15 residues long. V gave up 5 bases and J gave up 12 bases, with 20 bases separating them. This CDR3 reads CASSEGAPVSGPLHF. In nucleotides, the CDR3 is TGTGCCAGCAGCGAAGGGGCACCGGTATCTGGACCCCTCCACTTT.

This sequence joins TRBV24-1 and TRBJ2-5; tentatively, D is TRBD2 (7 bases). The germline V and J ends were trimmed by 7 bases and 0 bases, with 14 bases remaining between them. CDR1 is KGHDR and CDR2 is SFDVKD in the germline V gene. This CDR3 is built from 15 residues. DNA for the CDR3: TGTGCCACCAGAGAACAGGGACTATACCAAGAGACCCAGTACTTC. This encodes CATREQGLYQETQYF.

This clonotype came up many times. The CDR3 DNA sequence: TGTGCCAGCAGCTTAGCGGGGGGAACGTTGGGCACTGAAGCTTTCTTT. Amino acids: CASSLAGGTLGTEAFF. V usage is TRBV7-6 and J usage is TRBJ1-1, with D perhaps TRBD1 (5 bases). CDR3 length equals 16 residues. Trimming removed 0 bases at V and 4 bases at J, with 15 bases between. CDR1 and CDR2 (germline): SGHVS, FNYEAQ.

V is TRBV28 and J is TRBJ1-2; no clear D gene. This CDR3 is 13 amino acids long. The germline V gene encodes CDR1 MDHEN and CDR2 SYDVKM. V was cut by 4 bases and J by 8 bases, with 14 bases left in between. In DNA, the CDR3 is TGTGCCAGCAGTTCCCCCCTGGAGCGGGGCTACACCTTC. Translated: CASSSPLERGYTF.

The J gene is TRBJ1-5, the V gene TRBV10-2; D call uncertain. Germline-derived CDR1 and CDR2 are WSHSY and SAAADI. This CDR3 has 14 amino acids. Trimming cost V 0 bases and J 13 bases, with 16 bases left between them. CDR3 nucleotide sequence: TGCGCCAGCAGTGAGTCGCGGGGATTAGTGGCTCAGCATTTT. Its protein product is CASSESRGLVAQHF.

This clonotype was seen more than once but under ten times. The chain employs TRBV7-9 and TRBJ2-7, with D tentatively TRBD1 (6 bases). CDR1 is SEHNR and CDR2 is FQNEAQ in the germline V gene (reference sequence). This CDR3 region has 15 residues. V lost 5 bases and J lost 5, with 19 bases in between. The CDR3 DNA reads TGTGCCAGCAGCCAAGATACCAGGGGATTCAACGAGCAGTACTTC. Its translation: CASSQDTRGFNEQYF.

Concerning this clonotype: A single base separates this from a much larger clone, so it may be a read error. The chain couples TRBV11-2 to TRBJ2-2; 7 bases are shared with TRBD2. Germline V gives CDR1 SGHAT, CDR2 FQNNGV. There are 15 residues in the CDR3. The CDR3 loop is CASGFSGSGTGELFF. DNA for the CDR3: TGTGCCAGCGGCTTTAGCGGGTCAGGCACCGGGGAGCTGTTTTTT.

J is TRBJ1-3 and V is TRBV5-6; D is ambiguous. V shed 1 base and J shed 0 bases, with 5 bases lying between them. This CDR3 is built from 14 residues. Germline CDR1 SGHDT, CDR2 YYEEEE. The CDR3 DNA is TGTGCCAGCAGCTTGTTGGTCTCTGGAAACACCATATATTTT. Encoded protein: CASSLLVSGNTIYF.